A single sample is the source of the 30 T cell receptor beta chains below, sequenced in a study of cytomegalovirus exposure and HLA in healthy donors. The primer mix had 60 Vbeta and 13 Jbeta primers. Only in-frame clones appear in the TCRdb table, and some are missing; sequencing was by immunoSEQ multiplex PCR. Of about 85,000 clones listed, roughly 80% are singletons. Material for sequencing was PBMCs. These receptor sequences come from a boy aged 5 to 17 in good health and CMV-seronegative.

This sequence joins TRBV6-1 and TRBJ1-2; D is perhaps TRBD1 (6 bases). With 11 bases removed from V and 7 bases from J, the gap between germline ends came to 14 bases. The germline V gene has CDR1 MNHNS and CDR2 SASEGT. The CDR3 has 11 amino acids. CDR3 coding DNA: TGTGCCGGAACGGGGGGGCGTGGCTACACCTTC. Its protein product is CAGTGGRGYTF.

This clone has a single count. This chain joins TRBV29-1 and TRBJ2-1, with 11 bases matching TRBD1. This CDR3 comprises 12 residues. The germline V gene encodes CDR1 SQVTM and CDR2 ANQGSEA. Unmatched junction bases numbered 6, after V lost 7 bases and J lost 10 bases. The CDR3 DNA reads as TGCAGCGCCGGACAGGGGGCTAAGGAGCAGTTCTTC. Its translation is CSAGQGAKEQFF.

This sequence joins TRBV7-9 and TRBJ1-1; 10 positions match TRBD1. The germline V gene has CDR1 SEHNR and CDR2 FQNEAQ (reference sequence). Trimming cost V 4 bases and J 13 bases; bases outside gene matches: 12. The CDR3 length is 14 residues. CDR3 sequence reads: CASSSLTGGARDFF. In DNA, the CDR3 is TGTGCCAGCAGCTCGCTGACAGGGGGCGCGAGGGATTTCTTT.

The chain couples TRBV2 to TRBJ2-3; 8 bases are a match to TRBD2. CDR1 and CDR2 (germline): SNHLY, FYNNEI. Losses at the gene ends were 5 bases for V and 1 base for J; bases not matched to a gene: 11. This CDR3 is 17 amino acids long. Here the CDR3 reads CASSLAGLKGGTDTQYF. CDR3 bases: TGTGCCAGCAGTTTAGCGGGATTAAAGGGCGGCACAGATACGCAGTATTTT.

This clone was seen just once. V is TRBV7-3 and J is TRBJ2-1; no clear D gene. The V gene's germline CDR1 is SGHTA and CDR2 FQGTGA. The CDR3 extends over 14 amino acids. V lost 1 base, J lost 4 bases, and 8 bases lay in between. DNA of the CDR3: TGTGCCAGCAGCTTAAGCGGCGAATACAATGAGCAGTTCTTC. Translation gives CASSLSGEYNEQFF.

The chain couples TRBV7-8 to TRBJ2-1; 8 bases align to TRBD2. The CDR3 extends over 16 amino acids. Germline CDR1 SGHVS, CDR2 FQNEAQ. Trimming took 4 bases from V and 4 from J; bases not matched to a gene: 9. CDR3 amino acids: CASSSHPQRGYNEQFF. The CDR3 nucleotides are TGTGCCAGCAGCTCCCACCCCCAGCGGGGGTACAATGAGCAGTTCTTC.

Here the CDR3 DNA reads TGTGCCAGCAGCGACCCGGGACAGGAGCACTCTAGGGACACTGAAGCTTTCTTT. Translating it yields CASSDPGQEHSRDTEAFF. The gene calls are TRBV2 and TRBJ1-1, with 8 bases matching TRBD1. The CDR3 extends over 18 amino acids. Germline V gene sequence: CDR1 SNHLY, CDR2 FYNNEI. Losses at the gene ends were 6 bases for V and 3 bases for J; bases not matched to a gene: 18.

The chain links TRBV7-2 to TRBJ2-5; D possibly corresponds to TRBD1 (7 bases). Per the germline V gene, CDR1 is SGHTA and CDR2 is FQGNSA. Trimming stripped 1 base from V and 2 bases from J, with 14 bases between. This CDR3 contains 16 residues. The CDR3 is CASSLGRAGGQETQYF. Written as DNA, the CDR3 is TGTGCCAGCAGCTTAGGGCGTGCAGGGGGGCAAGAGACCCAGTACTTC. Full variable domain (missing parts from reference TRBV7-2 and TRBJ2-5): GAGVSQSPSNKVTEKGKDVELRCDPISGHTALYWYRQSLGQGLEFLIYFQGNSAPDKSGLPSDRFSAERTGGSVSTLTIQRTQQEDSAVYLCASSLGRAGGQETQYFGPGTRLLVL.

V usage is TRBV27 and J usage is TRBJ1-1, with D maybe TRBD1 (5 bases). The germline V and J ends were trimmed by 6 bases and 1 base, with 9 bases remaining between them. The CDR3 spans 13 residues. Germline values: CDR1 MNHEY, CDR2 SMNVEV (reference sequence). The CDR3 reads CASSPTENTEAFF. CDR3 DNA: TGTGCCAGCAGCCCGACAGAGAACACTGAAGCTTTCTTT.

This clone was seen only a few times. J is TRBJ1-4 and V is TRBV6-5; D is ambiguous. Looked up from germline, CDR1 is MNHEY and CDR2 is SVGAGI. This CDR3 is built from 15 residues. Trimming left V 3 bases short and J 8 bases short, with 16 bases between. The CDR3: CASSYGSGAGEKLFF. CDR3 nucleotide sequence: TGTGCCAGCAGTTATGGGTCGGGAGCTGGGGAAAAACTGTTTTTT.

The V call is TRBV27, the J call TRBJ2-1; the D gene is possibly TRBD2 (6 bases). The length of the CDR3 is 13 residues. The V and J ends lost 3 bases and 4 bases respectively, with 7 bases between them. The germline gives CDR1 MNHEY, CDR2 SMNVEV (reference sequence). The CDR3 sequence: CASSLEGYNEQFF. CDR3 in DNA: TGTGCCAGCAGTTTGGAGGGTTACAATGAGCAGTTCTTC.

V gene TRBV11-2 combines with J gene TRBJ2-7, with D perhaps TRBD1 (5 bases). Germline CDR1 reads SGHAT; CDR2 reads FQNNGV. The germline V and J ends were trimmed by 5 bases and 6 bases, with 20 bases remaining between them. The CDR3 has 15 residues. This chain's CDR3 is CASSLARPTQGEQYF. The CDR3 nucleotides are TGTGCCAGCAGCCTGGCCCGACCGACTCAGGGCGAGCAGTACTTC.

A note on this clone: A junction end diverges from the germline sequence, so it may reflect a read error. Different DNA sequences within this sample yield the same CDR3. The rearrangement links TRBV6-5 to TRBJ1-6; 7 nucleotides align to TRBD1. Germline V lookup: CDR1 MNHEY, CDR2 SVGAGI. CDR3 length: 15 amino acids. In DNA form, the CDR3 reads TGTGCCAGCAATCAGGGGGACCGCTTTAATTCACCTCTCCACTTT. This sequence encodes CASNQGDRFNSPLHF.

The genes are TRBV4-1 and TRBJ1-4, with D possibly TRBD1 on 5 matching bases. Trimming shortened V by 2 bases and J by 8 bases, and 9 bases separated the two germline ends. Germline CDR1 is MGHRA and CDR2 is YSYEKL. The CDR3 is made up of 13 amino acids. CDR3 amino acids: CASSQTRGEKLFF. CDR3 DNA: TGCGCCAGCAGCCAAACAAGGGGAGAAAAACTGTTTTTT.

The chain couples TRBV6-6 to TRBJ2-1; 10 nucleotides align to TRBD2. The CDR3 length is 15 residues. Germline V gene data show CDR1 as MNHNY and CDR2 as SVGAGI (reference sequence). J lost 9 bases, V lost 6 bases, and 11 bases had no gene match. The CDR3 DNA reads TGTGCCAGCAGGACTAAGCGGGAGGGTCGCCTTGAGCAGTTCTTC. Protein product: CASRTKREGRLEQFF.

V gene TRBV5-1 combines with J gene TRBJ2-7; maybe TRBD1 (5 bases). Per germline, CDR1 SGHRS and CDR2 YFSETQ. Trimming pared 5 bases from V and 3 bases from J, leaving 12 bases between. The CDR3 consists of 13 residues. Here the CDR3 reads CASRHQGFYEQYF. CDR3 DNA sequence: TGCGCCAGCAGGCACCAGGGATTCTACGAGCAGTACTTC.

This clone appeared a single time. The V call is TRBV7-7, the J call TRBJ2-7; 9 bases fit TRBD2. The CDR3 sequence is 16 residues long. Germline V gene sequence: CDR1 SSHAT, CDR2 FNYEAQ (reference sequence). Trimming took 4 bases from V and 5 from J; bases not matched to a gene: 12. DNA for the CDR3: TGTGCCAGCAGCTGCCTAGCGGGAAAAGCTAACGACGAGCAGTACTTC. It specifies CASSCLAGKANDEQYF.

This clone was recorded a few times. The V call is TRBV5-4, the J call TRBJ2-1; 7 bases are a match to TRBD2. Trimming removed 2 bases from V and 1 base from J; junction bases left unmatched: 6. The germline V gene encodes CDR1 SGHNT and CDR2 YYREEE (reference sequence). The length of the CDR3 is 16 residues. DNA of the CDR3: TGTGCCAGCAGCTTCCAGCGGGGACTTTCCTACAATGAGCAGTTCTTC. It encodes CASSFQRGLSYNEQFF.

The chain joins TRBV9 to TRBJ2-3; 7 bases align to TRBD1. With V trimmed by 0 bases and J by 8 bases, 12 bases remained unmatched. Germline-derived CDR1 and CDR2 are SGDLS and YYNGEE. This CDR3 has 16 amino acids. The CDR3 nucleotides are TGTGCCAGCAGCGTAGGGCCTGGACAGGTACGCGGTACGCAGTATTTT. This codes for CASSVGPGQVRGTQYF. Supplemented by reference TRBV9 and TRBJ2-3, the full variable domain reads DSGVTQTPKHLITATGQRVTLRCSPRSGDLSVYWYQQSLDQGLQFLIQYYNGEERAKGNILERFSAQQFPDLHSELNLSSLELGDSALYFCASSVGPGQVRGTQYFGPGTRLTVL.

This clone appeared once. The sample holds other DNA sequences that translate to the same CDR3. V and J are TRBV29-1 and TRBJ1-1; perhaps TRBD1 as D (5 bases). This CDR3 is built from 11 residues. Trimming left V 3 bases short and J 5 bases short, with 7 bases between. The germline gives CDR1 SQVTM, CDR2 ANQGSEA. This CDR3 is CSVDRGTEAFF. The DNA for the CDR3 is TGCAGCGTTGACCGGGGGACTGAAGCTTTCTTT.

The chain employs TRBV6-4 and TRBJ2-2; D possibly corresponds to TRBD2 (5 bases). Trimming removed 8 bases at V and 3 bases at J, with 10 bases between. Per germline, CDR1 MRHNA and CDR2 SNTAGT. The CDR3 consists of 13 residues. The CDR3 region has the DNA TGTGCCAGCGGGAGCACGGACACCGGGGAGCTGTTTTTT. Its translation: CASGSTDTGELFF.

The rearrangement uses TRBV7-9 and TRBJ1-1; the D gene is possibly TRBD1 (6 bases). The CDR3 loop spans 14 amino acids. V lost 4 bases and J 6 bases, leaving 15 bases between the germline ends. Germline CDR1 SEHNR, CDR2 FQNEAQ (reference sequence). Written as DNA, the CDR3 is TGTGCCAGCAGCTCACTGGACAGTCTGGCTGAAGCTTTCTTT. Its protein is CASSSLDSLAEAFF.

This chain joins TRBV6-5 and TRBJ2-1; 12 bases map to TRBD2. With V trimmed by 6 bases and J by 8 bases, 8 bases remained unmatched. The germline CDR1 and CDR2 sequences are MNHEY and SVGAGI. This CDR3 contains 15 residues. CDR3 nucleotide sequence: TGTGCCAGCAGAAGACTAGCGGGGGATGAGGATGAGCAGTTCTTC. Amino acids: CASRRLAGDEDEQFF.

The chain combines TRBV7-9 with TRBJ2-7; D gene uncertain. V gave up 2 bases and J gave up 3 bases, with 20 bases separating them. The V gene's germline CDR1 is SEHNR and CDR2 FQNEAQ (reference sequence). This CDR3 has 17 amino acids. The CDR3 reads CASSLLVDEKYYYEQYF. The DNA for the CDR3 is TGTGCCAGCAGCTTACTGGTAGATGAAAAATACTACTACGAGCAGTACTTC.

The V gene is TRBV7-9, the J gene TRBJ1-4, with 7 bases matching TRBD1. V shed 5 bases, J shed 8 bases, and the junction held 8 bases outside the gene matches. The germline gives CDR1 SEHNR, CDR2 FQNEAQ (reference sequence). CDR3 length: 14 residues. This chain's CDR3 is CASSPRGVGEKLFF. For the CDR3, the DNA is TGTGCCAGCAGCCCCAGGGGGGTAGGAGAAAAACTGTTTTTT.

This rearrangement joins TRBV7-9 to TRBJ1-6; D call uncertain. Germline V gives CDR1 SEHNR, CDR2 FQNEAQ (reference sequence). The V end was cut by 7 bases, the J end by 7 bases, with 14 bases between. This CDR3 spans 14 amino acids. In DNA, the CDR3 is TGTGCCAGCAAAGACCGGTTGGAGAATTCACCCCTCCACTTT. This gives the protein CASKDRLENSPLHF.

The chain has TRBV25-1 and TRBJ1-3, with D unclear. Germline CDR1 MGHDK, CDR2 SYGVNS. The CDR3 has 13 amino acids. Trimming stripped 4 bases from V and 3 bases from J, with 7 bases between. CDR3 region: CASSASLGNTIYF. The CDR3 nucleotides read TGTGCCAGCAGTGCGTCCCTTGGAAACACCATATATTTT.

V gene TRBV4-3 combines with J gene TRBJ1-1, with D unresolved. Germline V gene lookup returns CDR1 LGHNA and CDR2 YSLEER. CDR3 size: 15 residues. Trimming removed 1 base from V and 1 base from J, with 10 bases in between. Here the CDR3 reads CASSQGGGRNTEAFF. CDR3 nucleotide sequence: TGCGCCAGCAGCCAAGGAGGCGGCAGGAACACTGAAGCTTTCTTT.

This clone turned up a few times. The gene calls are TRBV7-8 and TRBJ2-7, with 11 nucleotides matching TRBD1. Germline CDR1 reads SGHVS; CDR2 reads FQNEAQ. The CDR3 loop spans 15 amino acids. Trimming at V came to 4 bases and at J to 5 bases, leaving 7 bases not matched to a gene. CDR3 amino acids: CASSSWTGGLNEQYF. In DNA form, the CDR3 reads TGTGCCAGCAGCTCCTGGACAGGGGGCCTCAACGAGCAGTACTTC.

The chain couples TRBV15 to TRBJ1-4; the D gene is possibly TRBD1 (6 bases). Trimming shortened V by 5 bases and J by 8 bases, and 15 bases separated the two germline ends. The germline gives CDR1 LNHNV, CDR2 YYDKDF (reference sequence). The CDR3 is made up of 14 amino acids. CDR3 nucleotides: TGTGCCACCAGCCAGACAGGAAAGAGGGAAAAACTGTTTTTT. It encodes CATSQTGKREKLFF. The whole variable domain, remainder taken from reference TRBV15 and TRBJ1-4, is DAMVIQNPRYQVTQFGKPVTLSCSQTLNHNVMYWYQQKSSQAPKLLFHYYDKDFNNEADTPDNFQSRRPNTSFCFLDIRSPGLGDTAMYLCATSQTGKREKLFFGSGTQLSVL.